These T cell receptor beta chains were read from a single sample in a study of blood T cell repertoires in COVID-19. Clones were read by immunoSEQ multiplex PCR, and TCRdb kept only the in-frame ones, dropping some. The sample lists about 130,000 clones; more than 70% were seen once. The sequenced sample was peripheral blood. These receptors all come from a human donor in a cohort sampled during active COVID-19. CDR3s include the opening cysteine and the closing phenylalanine or tryptophan. The order of the fields is CDR3 DNA, CDR3 protein, V gene, D gene, clone size, J gene. A D gene is named only where the DNA matches it firmly. Clone size is shown for a subset of rows, as once, few, many or a class of expanded clone.

cdr3_nt: TGTGCCAGCAGCTTGCATGGAGACTCTCTTGCCTACGAGCAGTACTTC; cdr3_aa: CASSLHGDSLAYEQYF; v_call: TRBV5-6; d_call: .; clone_size: .; j_call: TRBJ2-7
cdr3_nt: TGTGCCAGCAGCGACAGGCCTTCCTACGAGCAGTACTTC; cdr3_aa: CASSDRPSYEQYF; v_call: TRBV27; d_call: .; clone_size: few; j_call: TRBJ2-7
cdr3_nt: TGTGCCAGCAGTTATAACGCAGGGGGCTCGTACGAGCAGTACTTC; cdr3_aa: CASSYNAGGSYEQYF; v_call: TRBV6-6; d_call: TRBD1; clone_size: .; j_call: TRBJ2-7
cdr3_nt: TGTGCCAGCAGCCCACAGGAGTACACAGATACGCAGTATTTT; cdr3_aa: CASSPQEYTDTQYF; v_call: TRBV9; d_call: .; clone_size: .; j_call: TRBJ2-3
cdr3_nt: TGCAGTGCTAGTCCAGGCAGCGGACAAGAGACCCAGTACTTC; cdr3_aa: CSASPGSGQETQYF; v_call: TRBV20-1; d_call: .; clone_size: .; j_call: TRBJ2-5
cdr3_nt: TGTGCCAGCAGCCAACTTCCGGGGACGGGGGTAAAAGGCTACACCTTC; cdr3_aa: CASSQLPGTGVKGYTF; v_call: TRBV5-6; d_call: .; clone_size: .; j_call: TRBJ1-2
cdr3_nt: TGTGCCAGCAGTTACCCTACGGGACTAGCGGTCTACAATGAGCAGTTCTTC; cdr3_aa: CASSYPTGLAVYNEQFF; v_call: TRBV6-2/TRBV6-3; d_call: TRBD2; clone_size: .; j_call: TRBJ2-1
cdr3_nt: TGCGCCAGCAGCTCCCCCGGGACAGGGGCGTACAATGAGCAGTTCTTC; cdr3_aa: CASSSPGTGAYNEQFF; v_call: TRBV5-1; d_call: TRBD1; clone_size: .; j_call: TRBJ2-1
cdr3_nt: TGTGCCAGCAGCGCCTCGGGGGAGAACACTGAAGCTTTCTTT; cdr3_aa: CASSASGENTEAFF; v_call: TRBV9; d_call: .; clone_size: few; j_call: TRBJ1-1
cdr3_nt: TGTGCCAGCAGTTCCTCAACAACATCCATGAACACTGAAGCTTTCTTT; cdr3_aa: CASSSSTTSMNTEAFF; v_call: TRBV6-5; d_call: .; clone_size: once; j_call: TRBJ1-1
cdr3_nt: TGTGCCACCAGCATAGGCAGTAGCGGGAGCGGAGAGCAGTACTTC; cdr3_aa: CATSIGSSGSGEQYF; v_call: TRBV15; d_call: TRBD2; clone_size: .; j_call: TRBJ2-7
cdr3_nt: TGTGCCAGCAGCTTCCTTGGGACAGGGAACACTGAAGCTTTCTTT; cdr3_aa: CASSFLGTGNTEAFF; v_call: TRBV7-2; d_call: TRBD1; clone_size: .; j_call: TRBJ1-1